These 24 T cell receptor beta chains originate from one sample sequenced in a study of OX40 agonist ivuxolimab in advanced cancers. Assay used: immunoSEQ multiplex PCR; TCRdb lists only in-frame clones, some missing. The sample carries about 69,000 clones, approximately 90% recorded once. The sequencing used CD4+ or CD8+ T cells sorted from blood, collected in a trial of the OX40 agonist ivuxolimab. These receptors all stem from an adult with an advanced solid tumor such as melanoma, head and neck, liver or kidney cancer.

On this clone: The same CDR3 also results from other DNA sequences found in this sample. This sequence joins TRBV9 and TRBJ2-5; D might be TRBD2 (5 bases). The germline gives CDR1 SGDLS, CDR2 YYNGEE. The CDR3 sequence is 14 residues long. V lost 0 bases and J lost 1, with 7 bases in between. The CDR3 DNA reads TGTGCCAGCAGCGTAGAGGACTTCCAAGAGACCCAGTACTTC. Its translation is CASSVEDFQETQYF. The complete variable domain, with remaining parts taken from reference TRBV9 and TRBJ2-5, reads DSGVTQTPKHLITATGQRVTLRCSPRSGDLSVYWYQQSLDQGLQFLIQYYNGEERAKGNILERFSAQQFPDLHSELNLSSLELGDSALYFCASSVEDFQETQYFGPGTRLLVL.

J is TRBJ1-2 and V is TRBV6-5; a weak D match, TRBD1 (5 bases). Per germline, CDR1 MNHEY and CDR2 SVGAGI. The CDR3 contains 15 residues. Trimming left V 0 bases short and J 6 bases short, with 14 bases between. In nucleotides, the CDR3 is TGTGCCAGCAGTTACTCGAGTGCAGGAGGGGATGGCTACACCTTC. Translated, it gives CASSYSSAGGDGYTF.

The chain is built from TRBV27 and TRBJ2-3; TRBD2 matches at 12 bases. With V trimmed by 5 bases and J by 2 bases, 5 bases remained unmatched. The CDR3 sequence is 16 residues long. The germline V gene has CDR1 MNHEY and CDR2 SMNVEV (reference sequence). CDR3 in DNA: TGTGCCAGCAGTACCCGACTAGCGGGAGTCACAGATACGCAGTATTTT. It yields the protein CASSTRLAGVTDTQYF.

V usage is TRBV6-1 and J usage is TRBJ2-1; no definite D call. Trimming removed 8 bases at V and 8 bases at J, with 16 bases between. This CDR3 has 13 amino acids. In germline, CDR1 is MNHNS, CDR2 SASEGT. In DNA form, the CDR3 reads TGTGCCAGCGGTAAGAGCGAAGCGCATGAGCAGTTCTTC. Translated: CASGKSEAHEQFF.

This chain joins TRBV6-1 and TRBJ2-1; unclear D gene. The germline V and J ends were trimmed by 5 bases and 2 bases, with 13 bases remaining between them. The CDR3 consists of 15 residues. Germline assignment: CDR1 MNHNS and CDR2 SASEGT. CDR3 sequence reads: CASSLIAATYNEQFF. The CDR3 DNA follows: TGTGCCAGCAGTTTGATAGCTGCTACCTACAATGAGCAGTTCTTC.

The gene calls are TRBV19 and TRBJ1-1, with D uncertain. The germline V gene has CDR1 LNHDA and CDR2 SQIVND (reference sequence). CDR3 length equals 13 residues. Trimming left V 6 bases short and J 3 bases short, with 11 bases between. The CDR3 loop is CASSPGGYTEAFF. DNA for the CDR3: TGTGCCAGTAGCCCGGGAGGGTACACTGAAGCTTTCTTT.

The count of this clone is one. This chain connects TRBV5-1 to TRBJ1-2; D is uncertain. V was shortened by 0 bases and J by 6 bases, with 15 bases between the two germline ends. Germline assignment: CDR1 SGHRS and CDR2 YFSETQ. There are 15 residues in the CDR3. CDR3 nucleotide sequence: TGCGCCAGCAGCTTGGATCCGACGGGCAGTCATGGCTACACCTTC. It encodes CASSLDPTGSHGYTF.

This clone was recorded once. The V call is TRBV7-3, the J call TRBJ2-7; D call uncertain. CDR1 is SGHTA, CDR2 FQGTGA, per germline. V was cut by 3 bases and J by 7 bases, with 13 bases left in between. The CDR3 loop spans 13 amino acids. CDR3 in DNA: TGTGCCAGCAGCTTGGACGGTTTAGATGAGCAGTACTTC. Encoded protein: CASSLDGLDEQYF.

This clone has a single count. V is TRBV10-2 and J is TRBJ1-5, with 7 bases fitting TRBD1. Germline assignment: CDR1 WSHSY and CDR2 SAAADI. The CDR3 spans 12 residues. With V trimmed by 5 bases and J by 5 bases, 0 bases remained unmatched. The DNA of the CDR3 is TGCGCCAGCAGTCAGGGGGATCAGCCCCAGCATTTT. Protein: CASSQGDQPQHF.

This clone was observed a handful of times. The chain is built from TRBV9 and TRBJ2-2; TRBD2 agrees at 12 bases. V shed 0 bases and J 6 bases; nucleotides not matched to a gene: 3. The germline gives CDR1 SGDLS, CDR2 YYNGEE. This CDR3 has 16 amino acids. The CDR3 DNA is TGTGCCAGCAGCGTAGTGCTAGCGGGAGGGCCCGGGGAGCTGTTTTTT. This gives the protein CASSVVLAGGPGELFF.

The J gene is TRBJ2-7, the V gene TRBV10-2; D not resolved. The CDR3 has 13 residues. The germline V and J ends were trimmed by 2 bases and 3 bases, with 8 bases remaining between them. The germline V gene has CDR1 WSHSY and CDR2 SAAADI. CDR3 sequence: CASSEPDLYEQYF. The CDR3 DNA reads TGCGCCAGCAGTGAGCCGGACCTCTACGAGCAGTACTTC.

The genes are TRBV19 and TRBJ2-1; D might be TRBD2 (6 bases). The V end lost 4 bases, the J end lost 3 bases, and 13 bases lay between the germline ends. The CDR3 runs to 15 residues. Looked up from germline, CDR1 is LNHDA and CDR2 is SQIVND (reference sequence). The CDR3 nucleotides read TGTGCCAGTAGTACCTTAGCGGCAGGCTACAATGAGCAGTTCTTC. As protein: CASSTLAAGYNEQFF.

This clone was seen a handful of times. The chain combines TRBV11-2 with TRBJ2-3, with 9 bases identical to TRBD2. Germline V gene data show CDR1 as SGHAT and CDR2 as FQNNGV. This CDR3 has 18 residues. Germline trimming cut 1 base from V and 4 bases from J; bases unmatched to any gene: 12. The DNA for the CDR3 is TGTGCCAGCAGCTTAGGGATTATAGCGGGAGCGTCTCCAGATACGCAGTATTTT. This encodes CASSLGIIAGASPDTQYF.

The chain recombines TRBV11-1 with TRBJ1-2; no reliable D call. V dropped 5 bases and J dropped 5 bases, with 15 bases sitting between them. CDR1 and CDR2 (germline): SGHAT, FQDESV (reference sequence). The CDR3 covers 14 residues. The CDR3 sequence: CASSPDPRRYGYTF. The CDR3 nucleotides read TGTGCCAGCAGCCCTGATCCGCGGAGGTATGGCTACACCTTC.

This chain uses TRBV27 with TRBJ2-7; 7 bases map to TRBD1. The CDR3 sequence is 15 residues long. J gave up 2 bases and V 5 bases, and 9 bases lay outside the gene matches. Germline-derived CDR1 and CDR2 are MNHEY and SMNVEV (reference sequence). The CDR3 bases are TGTGCCAGCAGTCCCAACCTGGGACAGACCTACGAGCAGTACTTC. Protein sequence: CASSPNLGQTYEQYF.

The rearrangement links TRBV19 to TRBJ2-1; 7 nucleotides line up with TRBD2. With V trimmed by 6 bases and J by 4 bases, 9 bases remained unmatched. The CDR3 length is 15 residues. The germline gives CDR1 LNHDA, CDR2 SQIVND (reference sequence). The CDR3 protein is CASSTSAGVYNEQFF. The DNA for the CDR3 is TGTGCCAGTAGCACCTCGGCGGGAGTATACAATGAGCAGTTCTTC.

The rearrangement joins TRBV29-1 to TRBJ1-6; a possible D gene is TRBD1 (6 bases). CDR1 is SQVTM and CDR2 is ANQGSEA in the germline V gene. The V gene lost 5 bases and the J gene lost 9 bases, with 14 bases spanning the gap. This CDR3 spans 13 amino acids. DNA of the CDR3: TGCAGCGTTTCGGGGGCGGAGGGTTCACCCCTCCACTTT. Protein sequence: CSVSGAEGSPLHF. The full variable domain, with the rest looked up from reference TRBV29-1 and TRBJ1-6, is SAVISQKPSRDICQRGTSLTIQCQVDSQVTMMFWYRQQPGQSLTLIATANQGSEATYESGFVIDKFPISRPNLTFSTLTVSNMSPEDSSIYLCSVSGAEGSPLHFGNGTRLTVT.

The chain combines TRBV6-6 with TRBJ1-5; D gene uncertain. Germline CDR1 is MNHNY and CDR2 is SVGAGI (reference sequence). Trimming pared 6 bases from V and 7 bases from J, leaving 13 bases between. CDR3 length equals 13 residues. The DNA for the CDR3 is TGTGCCAGCAGCCCACAAAAGCGACAGCCCCAGCATTTT. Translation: CASSPQKRQPQHF.

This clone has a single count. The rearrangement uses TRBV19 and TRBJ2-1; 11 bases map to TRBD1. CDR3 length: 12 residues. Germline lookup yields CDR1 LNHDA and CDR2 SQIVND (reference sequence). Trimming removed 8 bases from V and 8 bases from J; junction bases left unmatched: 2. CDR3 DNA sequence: TGTGCCAGTGGGACAGGGGGTGATGAGCAGTTCTTC. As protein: CASGTGGDEQFF.

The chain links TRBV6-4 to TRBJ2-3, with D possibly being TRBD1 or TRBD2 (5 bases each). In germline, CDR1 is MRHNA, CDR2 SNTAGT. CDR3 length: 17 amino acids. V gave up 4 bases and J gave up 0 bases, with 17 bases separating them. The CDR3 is CASSGGIHITSTDTQYF. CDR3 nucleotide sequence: TGTGCCAGCAGTGGGGGGATTCACATTACTAGCACAGATACGCAGTATTTT.

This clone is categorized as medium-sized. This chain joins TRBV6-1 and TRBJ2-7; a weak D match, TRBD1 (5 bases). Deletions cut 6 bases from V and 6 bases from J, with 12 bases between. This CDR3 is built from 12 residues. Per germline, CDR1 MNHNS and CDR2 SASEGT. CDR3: CASRMTVGEQYF. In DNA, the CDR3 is TGTGCCAGCAGAATGACAGTTGGCGAGCAGTACTTC.

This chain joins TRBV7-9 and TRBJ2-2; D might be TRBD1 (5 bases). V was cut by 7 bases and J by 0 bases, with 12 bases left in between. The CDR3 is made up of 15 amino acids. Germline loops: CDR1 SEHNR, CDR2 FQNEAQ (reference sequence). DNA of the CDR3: TGTGCCAGCACCTCACAGGTCGCGAACACCGGGGAGCTGTTTTTT. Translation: CASTSQVANTGELFF.

The CDR3 DNA reads as TGTGCCAGCAGCCAAGATAGGGGGCGGGGGACTGAAGCTTTCTTT. It is translated as CASSQDRGRGTEAFF. The chain has TRBV4-2 and TRBJ1-1; 7 positions agree with TRBD1. Trimming took 0 bases from V and 5 from J; bases not matched to a gene: 6. The CDR3 is 15 amino acids. Looked up from germline, CDR1 is LGHNA and CDR2 is YNFKEQ.

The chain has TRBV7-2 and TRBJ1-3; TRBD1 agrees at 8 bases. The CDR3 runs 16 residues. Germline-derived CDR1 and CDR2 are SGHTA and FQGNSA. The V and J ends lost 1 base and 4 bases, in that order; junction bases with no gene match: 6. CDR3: CASSLEPDREGNTIYF. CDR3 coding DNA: TGTGCCAGCAGCTTAGAGCCGGACAGGGAAGGAAACACCATATATTTT.